One and the same sample provided the 10 T cell receptor beta chains below, sequenced in a study of T cell responses to AZD1222 COVID-19 vaccine. Assay: immunoSEQ multiplex PCR; the TCRdb copy retains only in-frame clones and omits some. The table has around 120,000 clones, approximately 89% seen once. The sample was peripheral blood, taken on day 0 of AZD1222 vaccination. The receptors stem from an adult in good health.

The chain has TRBV5-1 and TRBJ2-1; 7 nucleotides align to TRBD1. The CDR3 spans 15 residues. Trimming at V came to 3 bases and at J to 1 base, leaving 4 bases not matched to a gene. Germline loops: CDR1 SGHRS, CDR2 YFSETQ. CDR3 in DNA: TGCGCCAGCAGCTCGCAGGACAGGTCCTACAATGAGCAGTTCTTC. It translates to CASSSQDRSYNEQFF. The full variable domain, completed using reference TRBV5-1 and TRBJ2-1, is KAGVTQTPRYLIKTRGQQVTLSCSPISGHRSVSWYQQTPGQGLQFLFEYFSETQRNKGNFPGRFSGRQFSNSRSEMNVSTLELGDSALYLCASSSQDRSYNEQFFGPGTRLTVL.

The chain joins TRBV4-3 to TRBJ2-6; 9 nucleotides line up with TRBD1. The CDR3 extends over 20 amino acids. In germline, CDR1 is LGHNA, CDR2 YSLEER. V was clipped by 4 bases and J by 3 bases; unmatched bases: 16. The CDR3 here is CASSPGPGQGMIGGANVLTF. CDR3 bases: TGCGCCAGCAGCCCTGGGCCCGGACAGGGGATGATTGGTGGGGCCAACGTCCTGACTTTC.

The CDR3 DNA reads TGTGCCAGCAGCGAGGCCCGGCCGCAGTATTTT. Its translation is CASSEARPQYF. The chain carries TRBV28 and TRBJ2-3; D remains ambiguous. In germline, CDR1 is MDHEN, CDR2 SYDVKM. The CDR3 extends over 11 amino acids. Deletions cut 6 bases from V and 10 bases from J, with 11 bases between.

The chain joins TRBV4-3 to TRBJ2-2; no definite D call. CDR1 and CDR2 (germline): LGHNA, YSLEER. The CDR3 is 13 residues long. Trimming took off 4 bases at V and 1 base at J, with 4 bases between the two ends. DNA of the CDR3: TGCGCCAGCAGCCTCGGGAACACCGGGGAGCTGTTTTTT. Translated, it gives CASSLGNTGELFF.

This clone was found once. The rearrangement uses TRBV25-1 and TRBJ1-3; maybe TRBD1 (5 bases). V was pared by 1 base and J by 1 base, with 14 bases between. From germline, CDR1 is MGHDK and CDR2 SYGVNS. This CDR3 comprises 17 residues. The CDR3 nucleotides read TGTGCCAGCAGTGAATTTTTTCGGGGGGAATCTGGAAACACCATATATTTT. Protein sequence: CASSEFFRGESGNTIYF.

The chain recombines TRBV7-8 with TRBJ2-1, with D tentatively TRBD1 (5 bases). V was trimmed by 4 bases and J by 4 bases, leaving 8 bases between them. The CDR3 sequence is 13 residues long. The germline V gene has CDR1 SGHVS and CDR2 FQNEAQ. The DNA of the CDR3 is TGTGCCAGCAGCTCGGACATTTACAATGAGCAGTTCTTC. This gives the protein CASSSDIYNEQFF.

The chain combines TRBV28 with TRBJ1-1; unclear D gene. V was cut by 0 bases and J by 8 bases, with 16 bases left in between. The germline V gene has CDR1 MDHEN and CDR2 SYDVKM. The CDR3 consists of 15 residues. The CDR3 nucleotides are TGTGCCAGCAGTTTATGGGGAAAGAATAGTAGGGAAGCTTTCTTT. Its translation: CASSLWGKNSREAFF.

The V gene is TRBV12-3 or TRBV12-4, the J gene TRBJ1-5; TRBD1 matches at 7 bases. V was clipped by 3 bases and J by 5 bases; unmatched bases: 1. CDR3 length equals 13 residues. CDR3 loop: CASSFDRDQPQHF. The CDR3 DNA sequence: TGTGCCAGCAGTTTTGACAGGGATCAGCCCCAGCATTTT.

For the CDR3, the DNA is TGTGCCAGCAGCGAAATTGGTAGGACAGGGGCGTCTGGGGCCAACGTCCTGACTTTC. Its translation is CASSEIGRTGASGANVLTF. This chain joins TRBV21-1 and TRBJ2-6; TRBD1, the table's D call, was not compared with the DNA. TRBV21-1 is flagged as a pseudogene. The CDR3 loop spans 19 amino acids.

The chain joins TRBV19 to TRBJ1-1, with TRBD1 identical over 7 bases. The CDR3 runs 14 residues. The V segment lost 3 bases and the J segment 4 bases; nucleotides outside the gene matches: 5. The germline CDR1 and CDR2 sequences are LNHDA and SQIVND (reference sequence). The CDR3 region has the DNA TGTGCCAGTAGTATCACAGGGGCCGGCACTGAAGCTTTCTTT. Translation gives CASSITGAGTEAFF. Using reference TRBV19 and TRBJ1-1 for the parts outside the CDR3, the full variable domain is DGGITQSPKYLFRKEGQNVTLSCEQNLNHDAMYWYRQDPGQGLRLIYYSQIVNDFQKGDIAEGYSVSREKKESFPLTVTSAQKNPTAFYLCASSITGAGTEAFFGQGTRLTVV.